Below, 8 T cell receptor beta chains from the same sample are listed, as sequenced in a study of neurological immune-mediated disorders. TCRdb fed the 5' RACE reads into MiXCR, producing one record per CDR3 protein. The sample records around 26,000 distinct CDR3 sequences, around 3.2% being singletons. Sequenced input: PBMCs. The receptors come from a woman between 25 and 40 years old with multiple sclerosis.

This clonotype was observed at least ten times. Relative to the germline gene, one junction end is altered; a read error may explain this. The rearrangement uses TRBV2 and TRBJ2-5; no clear D. This CDR3 region has 12 residues. Per the germline V gene, CDR1 is SNHLY and CDR2 is FYNNEI. CDR3 nucleotides: TGTGCCAGCAGTGACCCTCAAGTGACCCAGTACTTC. It yields the protein CASSDPQVTQYF. The complete variable domain, with remaining parts taken from reference TRBV2 and TRBJ2-5, reads EPEVTQTPSHQVTQMGQEVILRCVPISNHLYFYWYRQILGQKVEFLVSFYNNEISEKSEIFDDQFSVERPDGSNFTLKIRSTKLEDSAMYFCASSDPQVTQYFGPGTRLLVL.

In its sample, this clonotype was seen many times. This chain links TRBV9 with TRBJ2-2; D call uncertain. V was trimmed by 4 bases and J by 1 base, leaving 11 bases between them. CDR3 length equals 15 residues. Germline V CDR1 and CDR2: SGDLS, YYNGEE. In nucleotides, the CDR3 is TGTGCCAGCAGCTCCGCCCGGCGGAACACCGGGGAGCTGTTTTTT. Its translation is CASSSARRNTGELFF.

In this sample, this clonotype turned up a few times. This rearrangement joins TRBV6-5 to TRBJ2-7; D may be TRBD1 (6 bases). In germline, CDR1 is MNHEY, CDR2 SVGAGI. The CDR3 runs to 12 residues. V was cut by 6 bases and J by 3 bases, with 9 bases left in between. CDR3 coding DNA: TGTGCCAGCAGAGGACAGAGCTACGAGCAGTACTTC. As protein: CASRGQSYEQYF.

The table lists this clonotype with many counts. A much larger clonotype is one base distant, so this may be a read error. The chain carries TRBV3-1 and TRBJ2-1; 7 bases line up with TRBD1. This CDR3 is built from 16 residues. V shed 1 base, J shed 1 base, and the junction held 4 bases outside the gene matches. Germline V gives CDR1 LGHDT, CDR2 YNNKEL (reference sequence). The CDR3 sequence is CASSQAWDRSYNEQFF. As DNA, the CDR3 is TGTGCCAGCAGCCAAGCTTGGGACAGATCCTACAATGAGCAGTTCTTC.

This clonotype occurred many times. The chain recombines TRBV20-1 with TRBJ2-5, with TRBD1 matching over 7 bases. The CDR3 sequence is 14 residues long. V lost 4 bases, J lost 0 bases, and 5 bases stayed unmatched. Per the germline V gene, CDR1 is DFQATT and CDR2 is SNEGSKA (reference sequence). Here the CDR3 reads CSATTGVYQETQYF. CDR3 bases: TGCAGTGCTACAACAGGGGTATACCAAGAGACCCAGTACTTC.

This clonotype was found many times. The chain has TRBV7-2 and TRBJ2-1; 8 bases are a match to TRBD1. After removal of 2 bases from V and 6 bases from J, the junction contained 12 bases not matched to a gene. There are 17 residues in the CDR3. Germline V gives CDR1 SGHTA, CDR2 FQGNSA. CDR3 DNA sequence: TGTGCCAGCAGCTTACCGGGTGGACAGGGAAATTCCAATGAGCAGTTCTTC. The encoded protein is CASSLPGGQGNSNEQFF.

In its sample, this clonotype was seen a few times. The rearrangement links TRBV20-1 to TRBJ2-5; D possibly corresponds to TRBD1 (5 bases). In germline, CDR1 is DFQATT, CDR2 SNEGSKA (reference sequence). This CDR3 contains 11 residues. Trimming took off 7 bases at V and 4 bases at J, with 10 bases between the two ends. CDR3 in DNA: TGCAGTGTTCGAAGGGGAGAGACCCAGTACTTC. Translation: CSVRRGETQYF.

This clonotype occurred many times. An end of the junction does not agree with germline; a read error may underlie this. The gene calls are TRBV2 and TRBJ1-5; no clear D gene. CDR3 length: 14 amino acids. Germline-derived CDR1 and CDR2 are SNHLY and FYNNEI. This CDR3 is CASSEAPVGQPQNF. The CDR3 DNA reads TGTGCCAGCAGTGAAGCGCCCGTGGGTCAGCCCCAGAATTTT. The entire variable domain, with the rest obtained from reference TRBV2 and TRBJ1-5, is as follows: EPEVTQTPSHQVTQMGQEVILRCVPISNHLYFYWYRQILGQKVEFLVSFYNNEISEKSEIFDDQFSVERPDGSNFTLKIRSTKLEDSAMYFCASSEAPVGQPQNFGDGTRLSIL.